The 20 T cell receptor beta chains listed next were all sequenced from one sample in a study of blood T cell repertoires in COVID-19. Measured with immunoSEQ multiplex PCR; TCRdb has only the in-frame clones, and not every one. The repertoire holds about 150,000 clones, with about 83% as singletons. The specimen was peripheral blood. The receptors come from a woman of 80 years or more with acute or convalescent COVID-19.

The chain employs TRBV11-2 and TRBJ2-6; 8 bases agree with TRBD2. Unmatched junction bases numbered 10, after V lost 6 bases and J lost 0 bases. Germline CDR1 SGHAT, CDR2 FQNNGV. CDR3 length equals 18 residues. The CDR3 is CASRPGRGGTSGANVLTF. In nucleotides, the CDR3 is TGTGCCAGCAGACCTGGACGGGGGGGAACCTCTGGGGCCAACGTCCTGACTTTC.

V and J are TRBV4-1 and TRBJ2-6; 7 nucleotides line up with TRBD2. Per the germline V gene, CDR1 is MGHRA and CDR2 is YSYEKL. The CDR3 extends over 18 amino acids. Unmatched junction bases numbered 9, after V lost 4 bases and J lost 0 bases. The CDR3 sequence is CASSPIAGLSSGANVLTF. Written as DNA, the CDR3 is TGCGCCAGCAGCCCCATAGCGGGTTTGAGCTCTGGGGCCAACGTCCTGACTTTC.

V usage is TRBV10-3 and J usage is TRBJ1-1; 8 nucleotides agree with TRBD1. V shed 6 bases, J shed 1 base, and the junction held 4 bases outside the gene matches. Germline CDR1 ENHRY, CDR2 SYGVKD. The CDR3 length is 14 residues. The CDR3 spells CAISETGANTEAFF. Here the CDR3 DNA reads TGTGCCATCAGCGAGACAGGGGCGAACACTGAAGCTTTCTTT.

V and J are TRBV5-1 and TRBJ2-2; 12 bases fit TRBD2. CDR1 is SGHRS and CDR2 is YFSETQ in the germline V gene. Trimming cost V 4 bases and J 4 bases; bases outside gene matches: 5. The CDR3 is 16 amino acids. The CDR3 DNA follows: TGCGCCAGCAGCGACCCTAGCGGGGGGGCCACCGGGGAGCTGTTTTTT. Its translation is CASSDPSGGATGELFF.

The rearrangement joins TRBV6-5 to TRBJ1-2, with 7 bases matching TRBD1. The CDR3 runs to 14 residues. In germline, CDR1 is MNHEY, CDR2 SVGAGI. Unmatched junction bases numbered 9, after V lost 7 bases and J lost 4 bases. As DNA, the CDR3 is TGTGCCAGCACTTTCGACAGGGCGGGCTATGGCTACACCTTC. Translated, it gives CASTFDRAGYGYTF.

This chain uses TRBV9 with TRBJ1-2; D not resolved. Germline V gene sequence: CDR1 SGDLS, CDR2 YYNGEE. The CDR3 covers 13 residues. V lost 0 bases, J lost 8 bases, and 11 bases lay in between. CDR3 DNA sequence: TGTGCCAGCAGCGTAGCAGGAGGAAGAGGCTACACCTTC. The encoded protein is CASSVAGGRGYTF.

The rearrangement uses TRBV19 and TRBJ1-1; 9 bases fit TRBD1. The CDR3 totals 14 residues. Losses at the gene ends were 5 bases for V and 6 bases for J; bases not matched to a gene: 7. Germline values: CDR1 LNHDA, CDR2 SQIVND (reference sequence). The CDR3: CASSPGQGSSEAFF. The CDR3 DNA sequence: TGTGCCAGTAGTCCCGGACAGGGGTCCTCTGAAGCTTTCTTT.

The rearrangement links TRBV11-2 to TRBJ1-5; D gene ambiguous. Trimming removed 0 bases at V and 6 bases at J, with 6 bases between. The V gene's germline CDR1 is SGHAT and CDR2 FQNNGV. The CDR3 loop spans 13 amino acids. The CDR3 reads CASSLDLRQPQHF. In nucleotides, the CDR3 is TGTGCCAGCAGCTTAGATTTGCGTCAGCCCCAGCATTTT.

The gene calls are TRBV12-3 or TRBV12-4 and TRBJ1-6; D gene unclear. The V end was cut by 4 bases, the J end by 13 bases, with 11 bases between. The CDR3 runs to 12 residues. This CDR3 reads CASSWVTEPLHF. The CDR3, as DNA: TGTGCCAGCAGTTGGGTGACTGAGCCCCTCCACTTT.

The chain joins TRBV18 to TRBJ1-4, with D tentatively TRBD1 (5 bases). The CDR3 sequence is 14 residues long. V was trimmed by 4 bases and J by 3 bases, leaving 9 bases between them. Germline CDR1 is KGHSH and CDR2 is LQKENI. CDR3 loop: CASSLDSSNEKLFF. CDR3 nucleotides: TGTGCCAGCTCACTTGACAGTTCTAATGAAAAACTGTTTTTT. Variable domain in full (rest from reference TRBV18 and TRBJ1-4): NAGVMQNPRHLVRRRGQEARLRCSPMKGHSHVYWYRQLPEEGLKFMVYLQKENIIDESGMPKERFSAEFPKEGPSILRIQQVVRGDSAAYFCASSLDSSNEKLFFGSGTQLSVL.

V is TRBV6-5 and J is TRBJ2-2, with 7 bases that match TRBD2. CDR1 MNHEY and CDR2 SVGAGI come from the germline V gene. CDR3 length equals 15 residues. The CDR3 region is CASLTRTRNTGELFF. The CDR3 DNA reads TGTGCTTCACTTACGCGGACTAGAAACACCGGGGAGCTGTTTTTT.

This chain connects TRBV24-1 to TRBJ2-5, with TRBD2 matching 13 bases. CDR3 length: 17 residues. J lost 5 bases, V lost 3 bases, and 8 bases had no gene match. Looked up from germline, CDR1 is KGHDR and CDR2 is SFDVKD. This chain's CDR3 is CATSDPTGTSGKETQYF. The CDR3 DNA follows: TGTGCCACCAGTGATCCCACCGGGACTAGCGGGAAGGAGACCCAGTACTTC.

V and J are TRBV10-1 and TRBJ2-7, with D perhaps matching TRBD2 (6 bases). Per germline, CDR1 WNHNN and CDR2 SYGVQD (reference sequence). V lost 2 bases and J 3 bases, leaving 11 bases between the germline ends. This CDR3 is built from 14 residues. In DNA form, the CDR3 reads TGCGCCAGCAGTGAGCAAGCGGAGGGCTACGAGCAGTACTTC. This translates into CASSEQAEGYEQYF.

The chain employs TRBV2 and TRBJ2-1; possibly TRBD1 for D (6 bases). Germline V gene lookup returns CDR1 SNHLY and CDR2 FYNNEI. V was trimmed by 7 bases and J by 4 bases, leaving 11 bases between them. This CDR3 has 13 residues. The chain's CDR3 is CASTPGQYNEQFF. The CDR3 nucleotides read TGTGCCAGCACCCCTGGACAGTACAATGAGCAGTTCTTC.

This chain joins TRBV27 and TRBJ1-6; D gene uncertain. Per germline, CDR1 MNHEY and CDR2 SMNVEV (reference sequence). CDR3 length: 14 amino acids. Trimming stripped 4 bases from V and 8 bases from J, with 12 bases between. The DNA of the CDR3 is TGTGCCAGCAGTTCGGACGGACTTGATTCACCCCTCCACTTT. Protein sequence: CASSSDGLDSPLHF.

The chain recombines TRBV7-2 with TRBJ2-1; D unclear. The ends were cut back, 1 base at V and 6 bases at J, with 7 bases in the middle. From germline, CDR1 is SGHTA and CDR2 FQGNSA. The CDR3 covers 13 residues. The CDR3 sequence is CASSLGLVNEQFF. CDR3 sequence (DNA): TGTGCCAGCAGCTTAGGGCTAGTCAATGAGCAGTTCTTC.

V usage is TRBV30 and J usage is TRBJ1-2, with 8 bases fitting TRBD1. This CDR3 region has 15 residues. With 4 bases clipped from V and 5 bases from J, the junction kept 12 bases outside the gene matches. Looked up from germline, CDR1 is GTSNPN and CDR2 is SVGIG (reference sequence). The CDR3 bases are TGTGCCTGGACCAGATCGGACAGGGTTCTATATGGCTACACCTTC. Protein: CAWTRSDRVLYGYTF.

The chain joins TRBV5-6 to TRBJ1-2; no firm D call. V was pared by 2 bases and J by 7 bases, with 9 bases between. Per the germline V gene, CDR1 is SGHDT and CDR2 is YYEEEE. The CDR3 runs 12 residues. The CDR3 here is CASSFQGGGYTF. DNA of the CDR3: TGTGCCAGCAGCTTCCAAGGCGGTGGCTACACCTTC.

The chain couples TRBV10-3 to TRBJ2-7; the D gene is possibly TRBD2 (5 bases). Germline CDR1 is ENHRY and CDR2 is SYGVKD. The CDR3 has 14 amino acids. The V and J ends lost 1 base and 6 bases respectively, with 13 bases between them. The CDR3 bases are TGTGCCATCAGTGAGTTTGAGGGTTGGGGCGAGCAGTACTTC. It specifies CAISEFEGWGEQYF.

This clone was seen just once. This specimen includes other DNA sequences encoding the same CDR3. This rearrangement joins TRBV28 to TRBJ1-1, with D perhaps TRBD1 (5 bases). The germline V and J ends were trimmed by 4 bases and 0 bases, with 9 bases remaining between them. The CDR3 consists of 14 residues. Germline CDR1 is MDHEN and CDR2 is SYDVKM. The CDR3 DNA sequence: TGTGCCAGCAGTTCAGGGCAGTTGAACACTGAAGCTTTCTTT. Translated, it gives CASSSGQLNTEAFF.